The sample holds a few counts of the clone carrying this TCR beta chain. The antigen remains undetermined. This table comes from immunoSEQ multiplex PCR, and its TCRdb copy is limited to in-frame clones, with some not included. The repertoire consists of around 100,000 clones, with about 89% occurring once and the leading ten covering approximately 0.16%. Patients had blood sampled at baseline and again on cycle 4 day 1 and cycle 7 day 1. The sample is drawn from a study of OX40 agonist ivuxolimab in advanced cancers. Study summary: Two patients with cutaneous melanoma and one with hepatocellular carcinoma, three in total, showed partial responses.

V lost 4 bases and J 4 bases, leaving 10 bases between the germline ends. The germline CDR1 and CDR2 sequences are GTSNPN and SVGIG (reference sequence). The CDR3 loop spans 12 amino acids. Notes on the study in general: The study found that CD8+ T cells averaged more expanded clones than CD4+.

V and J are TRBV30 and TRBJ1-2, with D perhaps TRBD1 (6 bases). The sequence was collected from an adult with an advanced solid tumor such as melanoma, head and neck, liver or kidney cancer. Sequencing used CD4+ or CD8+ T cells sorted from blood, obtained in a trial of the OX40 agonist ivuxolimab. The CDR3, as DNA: TGTGCCTGGAAGGGGGACACCTATGGCTACACCTTC. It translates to CAWKGDTYGYTF.